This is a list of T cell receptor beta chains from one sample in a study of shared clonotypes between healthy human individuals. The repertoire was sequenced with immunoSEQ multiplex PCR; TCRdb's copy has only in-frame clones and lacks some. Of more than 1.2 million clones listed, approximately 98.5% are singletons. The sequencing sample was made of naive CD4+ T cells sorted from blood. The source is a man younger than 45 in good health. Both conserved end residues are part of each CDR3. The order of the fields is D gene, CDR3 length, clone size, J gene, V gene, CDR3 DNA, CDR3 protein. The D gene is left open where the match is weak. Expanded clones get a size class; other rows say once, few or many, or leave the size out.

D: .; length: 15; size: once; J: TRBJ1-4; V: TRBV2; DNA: TGTGCCAGCAGTGAAGGGGGAGCCTTTAATGAAAAACTGTTTTTT; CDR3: CASSEGGAFNEKLFF
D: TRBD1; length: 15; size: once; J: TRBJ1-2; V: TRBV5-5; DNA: TGTGCCAGCAGCCCGTCCGGGACAGTGAACTATGGCTACACCTTC; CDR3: CASSPSGTVNYGYTF
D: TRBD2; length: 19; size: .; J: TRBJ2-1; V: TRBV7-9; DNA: TGTGCCAGCAGCTCTAGTCCCGGGACTAGCGGGACTGCCTACAATGAGCAGTTCTTC; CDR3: CASSSSPGTSGTAYNEQFF
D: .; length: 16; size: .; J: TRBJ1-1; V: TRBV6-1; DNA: TGTGCCAGCAGTGCAATCGAGGGGGGCGTCAGGGATGGAGCTTTCTTT; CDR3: CASSAIEGGVRDGAFF
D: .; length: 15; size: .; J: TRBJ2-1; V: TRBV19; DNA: TGTGCCAGTAGTAAACCTCGGGACTCTTACAATGAGCAGTTCTTC; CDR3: CASSKPRDSYNEQFF
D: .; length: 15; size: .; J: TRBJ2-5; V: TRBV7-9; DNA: TGTGCCAGCAGCTTAGTACTGGGGGCTCGGGAGACCCAGTACTTC; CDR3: CASSLVLGARETQYF
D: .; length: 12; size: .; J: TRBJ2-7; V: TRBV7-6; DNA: TGTGCCAGCAGCTCGACAGGAGGCAAGCAGTACTTC; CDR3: CASSSTGGKQYF
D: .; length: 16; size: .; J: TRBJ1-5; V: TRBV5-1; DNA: TGCGCCAGCAGCACCGGGACGGCCACGAATAATCAGCCCCAGCATTTT; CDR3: CASSTGTATNNQPQHF
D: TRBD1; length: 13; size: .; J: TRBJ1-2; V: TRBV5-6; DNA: TGTGCCAGCAGCTATGGGACAGACGATGGCTACACCTTC; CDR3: CASSYGTDDGYTF
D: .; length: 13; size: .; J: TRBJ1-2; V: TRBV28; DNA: TGTGCCAGCAGTATCACAGGGTTGCGTGGCTACACCTTC; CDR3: CASSITGLRGYTF
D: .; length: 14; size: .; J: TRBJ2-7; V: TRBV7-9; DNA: TGTGCCAGCAGCCTAGCAGGAGGGGCCTACGAGCAGTACTTC; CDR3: CASSLAGGAYEQYF
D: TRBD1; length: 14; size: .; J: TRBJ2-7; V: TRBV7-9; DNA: TGTGCCAGCAGCTTGCGGACAGGGGGCTCCGAGCAGTACTTC; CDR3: CASSLRTGGSEQYF
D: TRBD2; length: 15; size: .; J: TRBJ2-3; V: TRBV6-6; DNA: TGTGCCAGCAGTTTCCCTAGCGGGCCCACAGATACGCAGTATTTT; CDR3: CASSFPSGPTDTQYF
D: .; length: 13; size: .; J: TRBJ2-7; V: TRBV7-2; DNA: TGTGCCAGCAGCTTAGCGGCTTCCTACGAGCAGTACTTC; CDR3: CASSLAASYEQYF
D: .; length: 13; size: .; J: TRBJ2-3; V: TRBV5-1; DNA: TGCGCCAGCAGCCGTGACAGCACAGATACGCAGTATTTT; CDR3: CASSRDSTDTQYF
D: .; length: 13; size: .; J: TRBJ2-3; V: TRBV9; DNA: TGTGCCAGCAGCGACTTTCGGACAGATACGCAGTATTTT; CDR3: CASSDFRTDTQYF
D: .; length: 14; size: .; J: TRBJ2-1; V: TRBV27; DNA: TGTGCCAGCAGTTTATACAGGGCCTACAATGAGCAGTTCTTC; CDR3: CASSLYRAYNEQFF
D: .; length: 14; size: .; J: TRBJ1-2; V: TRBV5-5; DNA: TGTGCCAGCAGCCGGGACACAGAAGGTTTTGGCTACACCTTC; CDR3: CASSRDTEGFGYTF
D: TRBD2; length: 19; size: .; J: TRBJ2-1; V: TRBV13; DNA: TGTGCCAGCAGCCCGATAGGGACTAGTAGTCCGTGGGGTAACAATGAGCAGTTCTTC; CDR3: CASSPIGTSSPWGNNEQFF
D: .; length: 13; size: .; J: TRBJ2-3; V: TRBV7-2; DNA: TGTGCCAGCAGCCAGGGAAGCACAGATACGCAGTATTTT; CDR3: CASSQGSTDTQYF
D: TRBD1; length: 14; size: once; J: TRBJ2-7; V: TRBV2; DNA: TGTGCCAGCCTCGGGGACAGTCAGTCCTACGAGCAGTACTTC; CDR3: CASLGDSQSYEQYF
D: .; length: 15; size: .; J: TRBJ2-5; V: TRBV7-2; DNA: TGTGCCAGCAGCTTCAGGGTCGGCACACAAGAGACCCAGTACTTC; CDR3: CASSFRVGTQETQYF
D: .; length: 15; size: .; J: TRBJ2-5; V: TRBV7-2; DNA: TGTGCCAGCAGCTTAGGAGGGGCTCAGGGAGAGACCCAGTACTTC; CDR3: CASSLGGAQGETQYF
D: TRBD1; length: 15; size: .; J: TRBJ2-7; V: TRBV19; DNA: TGTGCCAGTAGTATCCTTGGGGACAGCGCCTACGAGCAGTACTTC; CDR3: CASSILGDSAYEQYF
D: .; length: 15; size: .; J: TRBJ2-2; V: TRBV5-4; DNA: TGTGCCAGCAGCTTGATCAAGGGGTCGGCCGGGGAGCTGTTTTTT; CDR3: CASSLIKGSAGELFF
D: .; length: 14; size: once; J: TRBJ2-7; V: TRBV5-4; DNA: TGTGCCAGCAGCTTTTCCTCCAGGGCCTACGAGCAGTACTTC; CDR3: CASSFSSRAYEQYF
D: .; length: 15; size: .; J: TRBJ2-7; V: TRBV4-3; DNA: TGCGCCAGCAGCCAATACCCTGGCGGAAGTTACGAGCAGTACTTC; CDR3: CASSQYPGGSYEQYF
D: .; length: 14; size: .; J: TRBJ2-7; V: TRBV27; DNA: TGTGCCAGCAGTCCAGTGGCACAGAGCTACGAGCAGTACTTC; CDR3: CASSPVAQSYEQYF
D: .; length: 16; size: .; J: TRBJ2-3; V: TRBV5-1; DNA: TGCGCCAGCAGCTTGGTAAGGGGGTCTAGCACAGATACGCAGTATTTT; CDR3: CASSLVRGSSTDTQYF
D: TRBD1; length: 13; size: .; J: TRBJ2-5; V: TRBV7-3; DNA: TGTGCCAGCAGCTCGGGACAGCAAGAGACCCAGTACTTC; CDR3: CASSSGQQETQYF
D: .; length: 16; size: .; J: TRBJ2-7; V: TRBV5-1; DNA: TGCGCCAGCAGCTTGGGGGGAACAGGGCAGGCCTACGAGCAGTACTTC; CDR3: CASSLGGTGQAYEQYF
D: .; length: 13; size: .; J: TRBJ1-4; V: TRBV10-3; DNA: TGTGCCATCAGAGACCCAGGGACAGAAAAACTGTTTTTT; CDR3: CAIRDPGTEKLFF
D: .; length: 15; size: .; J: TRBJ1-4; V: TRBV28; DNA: TGTGCCAGCAGTTTAATCAGGGAGGGCTATGAAAAACTGTTTTTT; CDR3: CASSLIREGYEKLFF
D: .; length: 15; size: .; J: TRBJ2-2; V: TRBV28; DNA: TGTGCCAGCACCAGAGGAGGGGTAGGGACCGGGGAGCTGTTTTTT; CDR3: CASTRGGVGTGELFF
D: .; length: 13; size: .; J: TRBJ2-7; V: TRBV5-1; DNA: TGCGCCAGCAGCTTGGTTCGTCCCTACGAGCAGTACTTC; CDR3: CASSLVRPYEQYF
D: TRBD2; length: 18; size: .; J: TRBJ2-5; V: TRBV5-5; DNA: TGTGCCAGCAGCTTAGACCCGATTAAACTAGCGTCCCAAGAGACCCAGTACTTC; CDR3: CASSLDPIKLASQETQYF
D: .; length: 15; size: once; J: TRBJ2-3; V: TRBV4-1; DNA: TGCGCCAGCAGCCAAGATAGCGAGCGGACAGATACGCAGTATTTT; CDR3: CASSQDSERTDTQYF
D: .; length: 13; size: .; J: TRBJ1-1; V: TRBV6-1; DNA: TGTGCCACCCAGGGTTTGAGGAACACTGAAGCTTTCTTT; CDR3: CATQGLRNTEAFF
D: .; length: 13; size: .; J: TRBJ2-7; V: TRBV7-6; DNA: TGTGCCAGCAGCCCCACCGGGACCCGCGAGCAGTACTTC; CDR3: CASSPTGTREQYF
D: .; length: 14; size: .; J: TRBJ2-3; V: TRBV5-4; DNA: TGTGCCAGCAGCTTGGGGGGAAGCACAGATACGCAGTATTTT; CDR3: CASSLGGSTDTQYF
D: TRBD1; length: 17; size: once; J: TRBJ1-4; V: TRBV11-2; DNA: TGTGCCAGCACGACGACAGGGGGCGCCTGGTCTAATGAAAAACTGTTTTTT; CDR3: CASTTTGGAWSNEKLFF
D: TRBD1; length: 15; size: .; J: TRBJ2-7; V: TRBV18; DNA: TGTGCCAGCTCACGGGGACAGTCCGTAGTCTACGAGCAGTACTTC; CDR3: CASSRGQSVVYEQYF